This T cell receptor beta chain is from a study of Graves' ophthalmopathy and Graves' hyperthyroidism. Trimming pared 4 bases from V and 0 bases from J, leaving 7 bases between. Per germline, CDR1 DFQATT and CDR2 SNEGSKA (reference sequence). This CDR3 is built from 13 residues. Amplification of TCR beta CDR3 regions used RNA transcripts. Second-round multiplex PCR followed a first-round RT-PCR using HTBI primers. From the multiplex PCR reads, TCRdb called clonotypes with MiXCR, one entry per CDR3 protein. The sample lists over 650,000 distinct CDR3 sequences; under 50% were seen once. This sequence originates from an adult man with Graves' ophthalmopathy. The sequenced material came from peripheral blood. The rearrangement links TRBV20-1 to TRBJ1-3; a weak D match, TRBD1 (5 bases). The CDR3 DNA reads TGCAGTGCTAAGACAGACTCTGGAAACACCATATATTTT. As protein: CSAKTDSGNTIYF.